Listed below are T cell receptor beta chains from one sample, sequenced in a study of response to subunit inactivated influenza vaccine. TCRdb re-called the RT-PCR reads with MiXCR, one entry per CDR3 protein. Of about 500,000 distinct CDR3 sequences listed, approximately 17% are singletons. The sequencing here drew on CD4+ T cells sorted from PBMCs, taken approximately 25 months after vaccination. Receptors were obtained from a man aged 45 to 75 who received an inactivated influenza vaccine. Both conserved end residues are part of each CDR3. The D gene is left open where the match is weak. Not every row has a clone size; where given, it reads once, few, many or a size class.

D gene: TRBD1
J gene: TRBJ1-1
V gene: TRBV7-9
clone size: -
CDR3 DNA: TGTGCCAGCGGACAGGGGGTTAGGAACACTGAAGCTTTCTTT
CDR3 protein: CASGQGVRNTEAFF

D gene: -
J gene: TRBJ2-3
V gene: TRBV6-5
clone size: -
CDR3 DNA: TGTGCCAGCAGTTACTCTGGGACCACAGATACGCAGTATTTT
CDR3 protein: CASSYSGTTDTQYF

D gene: TRBD1
J gene: TRBJ2-7
V gene: TRBV9
clone size: many
CDR3 DNA: TGTGCCAGCAGCCCCACAGGGGGACCCTACGAGCAGTACTTC
CDR3 protein: CASSPTGGPYEQYF

D gene: -
J gene: TRBJ2-7
V gene: TRBV19
clone size: -
CDR3 DNA: TGTGCCAGTAGTAAGGACTTTTTTTACGAGCAGTACTTC
CDR3 protein: CASSKDFFYEQYF

D gene: -
J gene: TRBJ2-5
V gene: TRBV5-5
clone size: -
CDR3 DNA: TGTGCCAGCAGCTTGATGTACCAAGAGACCCAGTACTTC
CDR3 protein: CASSLMYQETQYF

D gene: -
J gene: TRBJ1-2
V gene: TRBV7-9
clone size: few
CDR3 DNA: TGTGCCAGCAGCTTAGGGGCGGACAGAGTTAACTATGGCTACACCTTC
CDR3 protein: CASSLGADRVNYGYTF

D gene: TRBD2
J gene: TRBJ2-2
V gene: TRBV2
clone size: -
CDR3 DNA: TGTGCCAGCAGAACTAGCGGGACCTCCGGGGAGCTGTTTTTT
CDR3 protein: CASRTSGTSGELFF

D gene: TRBD1
J gene: TRBJ2-5
V gene: TRBV20-1
clone size: few
CDR3 DNA: TGCAGTGCTAGAGCTACAGGACAGGGAATACCGGGGACCCAGTACTTC
CDR3 protein: CSARATGQGIPGTQYF

D gene: TRBD2
J gene: TRBJ2-5
V gene: TRBV20-1
clone size: -
CDR3 DNA: TGCAGTGTTCAAGGACTAGCGAGTTTCGCCCAGTACTTC
CDR3 protein: CSVQGLASFAQYF

D gene: -
J gene: TRBJ1-1
V gene: TRBV25-1
clone size: -
CDR3 DNA: TGTGCCAGCAGTGAGGGTACTGAAGCTTTCTTT
CDR3 protein: CASSEGTEAFF

D gene: TRBD1
J gene: TRBJ2-7
V gene: TRBV6-5
clone size: -
CDR3 DNA: TGTGCCAGCAGTTATTTATCGGGACAGGCATCCCACGAGCAGTACTTC
CDR3 protein: CASSYLSGQASHEQYF

D gene: TRBD1
J gene: TRBJ1-4
V gene: TRBV5-5
clone size: many
CDR3 DNA: TGTGCCAGCAGCTTGGAGGACAGGGGTTGGGAAAAACTGTTTTTT
CDR3 protein: CASSLEDRGWEKLFF

D gene: -
J gene: TRBJ1-6
V gene: TRBV20-1
clone size: many
CDR3 DNA: TGCAGTGCCCGCCGGGGTATGGACAATTCACCCCTCCACTTT
CDR3 protein: CSARRGMDNSPLHF

D gene: -
J gene: TRBJ2-2
V gene: TRBV29-1
clone size: few
CDR3 DNA: TGCAGCGTTTCCCCAGGGGCGGGATTGACCGGGGAGCTGTTTTTT
CDR3 protein: CSVSPGAGLTGELFF

D gene: TRBD1
J gene: TRBJ1-5
V gene: TRBV7-2
clone size: few
CDR3 DNA: TGTGCCAGCAGCCAAAGGACAGGGGGGGGCAATCAGCCCCAGCATTTT
CDR3 protein: CASSQRTGGGNQPQHF